This section outlines one T cell receptor beta chain sequence together with its context. Possible read error: a much larger clone is one base away. Germline assignment: CDR1 SQVTM and CDR2 ANQGSEA. The germline V and J ends were trimmed by 3 bases and 9 bases, with 15 bases remaining between them. The CDR3 runs to 13 residues. The record originates from a study of T-cell reconstitution after alpha-beta-depleted transplantation in children. Unique molecular identifiers were incorporated when the TCRbeta library was constructed. Each CDR3 protein is one row after TCRdb ran MiXCR on the PCR reads. This sample yields some 500,000 distinct CDR3 sequences, of which approximately 32% are seen a single time; 2% to 2.5% belongs to the top ten.

This TCR was recovered from a human donor who donated a stem cell graft to a child with aplastic anemia. The source was PBMCs from the stem cell graft donor, collected from the stem cell graft. The V and J genes are TRBV29-1 and TRBJ2-1; D is unclear. As DNA, the CDR3 is TGCAGCGTTGACCCTGGGTTTAGATGTGAGCAGTTCTTC. Amino acid sequence: CSVDPGFRCEQFF.